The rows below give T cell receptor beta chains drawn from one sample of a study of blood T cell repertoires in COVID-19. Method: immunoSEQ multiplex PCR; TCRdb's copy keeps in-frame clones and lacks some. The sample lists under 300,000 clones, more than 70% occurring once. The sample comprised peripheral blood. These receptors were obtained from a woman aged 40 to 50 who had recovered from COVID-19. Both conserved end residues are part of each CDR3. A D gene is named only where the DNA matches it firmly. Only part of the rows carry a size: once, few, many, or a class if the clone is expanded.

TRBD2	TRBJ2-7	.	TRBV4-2	TGTGCCAGCAGCCCACCGCGACTAGCGGCAAGGGGTCCCTACGAGCAGTACTTC	CASSPPRLAARGPYEQYF
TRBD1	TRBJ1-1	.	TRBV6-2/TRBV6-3	TGTGCCAGCAGTCCCCAGGGGGTTGGGACTGAAGCTTTCTTT	CASSPQGVGTEAFF
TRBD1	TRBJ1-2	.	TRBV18	TGTGCCAGCTCCGGACAGGGGAACTATGGCTACACCTTC	CASSGQGNYGYTF
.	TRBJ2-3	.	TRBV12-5	TGTGCTAGTGGGCCAACAGGGTGGGATACGCAGTATTTT	CASGPTGWDTQYF
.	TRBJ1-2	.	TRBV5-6	TGTGCCAGCAGCTTCCTCGGGGGGCGCAAGTATGGCTACACCTTC	CASSFLGGRKYGYTF
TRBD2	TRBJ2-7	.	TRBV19	TGTGCCAGCGCTAGCGGGCCGGGCGAGCAGTACTTC	CASASGPGEQYF
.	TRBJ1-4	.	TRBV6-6	TGTGCCAGCAGCCCCGATCCGGGGGGGCTGTTTTTT	CASSPDPGGLFF
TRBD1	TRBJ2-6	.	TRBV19	TGTGCCAGCTGGACGGGGACAGGGGGCGCCGGGGCCAACGTCCTGACTTTC	CASWTGTGGAGANVLTF
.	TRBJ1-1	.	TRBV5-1	TGCGCCAGCAGCTTACTCGGAGCTGAAGCTTTCTTT	CASSLLGAEAFF
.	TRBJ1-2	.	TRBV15	TGTGCCACCAGCATCGGACGGGCGGGTGGCTACACCTTC	CATSIGRAGGYTF
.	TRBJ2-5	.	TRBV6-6	TGTGCCAGCAGTTACCAGCAAGAGACCCAGTACTTC	CASSYQQETQYF
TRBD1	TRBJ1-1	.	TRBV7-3	TGTGCCAGCAGCCCCGGGACAGGGTCGAACACTGAAGCTTTCTTT	CASSPGTGSNTEAFF
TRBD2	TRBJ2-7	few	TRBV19	TGTGCCAGTAGCCTCGGGACTAGCGACGAGCAGTACTTC	CASSLGTSDEQYF
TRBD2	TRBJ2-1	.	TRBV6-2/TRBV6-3	TGTGCCAGCAGTTACGACTCTAGCGGGAGGGGCGATGAGCAGTTCTTC	CASSYDSSGRGDEQFF
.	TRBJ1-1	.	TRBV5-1	TGCGCCAGCGCATCACCGGGGAGGGGATGGGGCACTGAAGCTTTCTTT	CASASPGRGWGTEAFF
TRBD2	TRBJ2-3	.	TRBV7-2	TGTGCCAGCAGCTTAGTCCCCCTAGCGGGAGGTCCAGATACGCAGTATTTT	CASSLVPLAGGPDTQYF
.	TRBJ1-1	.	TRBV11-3	TGTGCCAGCAGCTTAGGACAGAACACTGAAGCTTTCTTT	CASSLGQNTEAFF
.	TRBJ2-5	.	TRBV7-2	TGTGCCAGCAGCTTAGGGGCGGGATACCAAGAGACCCAGTACTTC	CASSLGAGYQETQYF
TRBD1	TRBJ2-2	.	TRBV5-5	TGTGCCAGCAGCTTGACAGGGGTTCGCCCCGGGGAGCTGTTTTTT	CASSLTGVRPGELFF
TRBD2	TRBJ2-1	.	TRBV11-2	TGTGCCAGCAGCCCACCACGGACTAGCGGGAGGGGGAATGAGCAGTTCTTC	CASSPPRTSGRGNEQFF
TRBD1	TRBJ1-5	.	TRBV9	TGTGCCAGCAACAACACAGCGGGACAGGGGAACGATCAGCCCCAGCATTTT	CASNNTAGQGNDQPQHF
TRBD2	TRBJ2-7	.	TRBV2	TGTGCCAGCATCCCGGGACTAGCAGACTACGAGCAGTACTTC	CASIPGLADYEQYF
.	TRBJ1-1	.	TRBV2	TGTGCCAGCAGTGGTGAGGGGAACACTGAAGCTTTCTTT	CASSGEGNTEAFF
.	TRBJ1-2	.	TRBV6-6	TGTGCCAGCAGTGACGACAGGAGGCTCTATGGCTACACCTTC	CASSDDRRLYGYTF
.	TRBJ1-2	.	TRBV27	TGTGCCAGCAGTTTATCCGGGAACTATGGCTACACCTTC	CASSLSGNYGYTF
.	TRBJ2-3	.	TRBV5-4	TGTGCCAGCAGCCCCGGACAGTTGGGGACGCAGTATTTT	CASSPGQLGTQYF
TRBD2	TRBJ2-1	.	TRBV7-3	TGTGCCAGCAGCCACATAGCGGGAGGATTCATCACTGAGCAGTTCTTC	CASSHIAGGFITEQFF
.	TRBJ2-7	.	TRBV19	TGTGCCAGTAGCGTGGAGGGGCCCTACGAGCAGTACTTC	CASSVEGPYEQYF
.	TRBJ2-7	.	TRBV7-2	TGTGCCAGCAGCTTGCTGGCGCCGGGGGAGCAGTACTTC	CASSLLAPGEQYF
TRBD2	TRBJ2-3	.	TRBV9	TGTGCCAGCAGCGTAGGGAGGACTAGCACTGGCACAGATACGCAGTATTTT	CASSVGRTSTGTDTQYF
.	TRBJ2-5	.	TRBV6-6	TGTGCCAGCAGTTACTCGGACATCCTGGGGCAAGAGACCCAGTACTTC	CASSYSDILGQETQYF
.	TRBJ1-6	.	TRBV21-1	TGTGCCAGCAGCAAATCCAGGCCTGATAATTCACCCCTCCACTTT	CASSKSRPDNSPLHF
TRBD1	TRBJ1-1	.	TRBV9	TGTGCCAGCAGCCCACGACAGGGATTGAACACTGAAGCTTTCTTT	CASSPRQGLNTEAFF
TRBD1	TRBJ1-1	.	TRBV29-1	TGCAGCGCCAGAGGGGGACAGGGGAACACTGAAGCTTTCTTT	CSARGGQGNTEAFF
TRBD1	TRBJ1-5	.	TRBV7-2	TGTGCCAGCAGCTTAGGGCCCGGGACAGGGGCGATTCAGCCCCAGCATTTT	CASSLGPGTGAIQPQHF
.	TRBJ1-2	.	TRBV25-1	TGTGCCAGCAGTGAGGGGGGCTATGGCTACACCTTC	CASSEGGYGYTF
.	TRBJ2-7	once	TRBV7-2	TGTGCCAGCAGCCCTGCCAGGGCTTCCTACGAGCAGTACTTC	CASSPARASYEQYF
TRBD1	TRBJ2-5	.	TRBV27	TGTGCCAGCACCAGGTCCTGGACAGGGAGAGAGACCCAGTACTTC	CASTRSWTGRETQYF
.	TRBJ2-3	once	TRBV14	TGTGCCAGCAGCCAAGTCGGGGGACTCCCCACAGATACGCAGTATTTT	CASSQVGGLPTDTQYF
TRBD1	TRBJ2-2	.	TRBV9	TGTGCCAGCAGCGTAGGTCGGACAGGGGGCCGGGGCACCGGGGAGCTGTTTTTT	CASSVGRTGGRGTGELFF
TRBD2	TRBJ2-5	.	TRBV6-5	TGTGCCAGCAGGGCTAGCGGAAGGGAGACCCAGTACTTC	CASRASGRETQYF
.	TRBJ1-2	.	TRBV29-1	TGCAGCGTTGAAGGGGGGGACTATGGCTACACCTTC	CSVEGGDYGYTF
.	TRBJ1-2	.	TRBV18	TGTGCCAGCTCACCAGGGGGGGCAGCCTATGGCTACACCTTC	CASSPGGAAYGYTF
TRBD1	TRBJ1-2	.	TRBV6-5	TGTGCCAGCAGTTACCGGCAGGGGGCGGGAGGCTACACCTTC	CASSYRQGAGGYTF
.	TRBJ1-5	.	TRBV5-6	TGTGCCAGCAGCCCGGGGGGGCGCGATCAGCCCCAGCATTTT	CASSPGGRDQPQHF
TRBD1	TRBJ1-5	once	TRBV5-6	TGTGCCAGCAGCTTGGGGCAGGGGGCGCGAGGTAGTCAGCCCCAGCATTTT	CASSLGQGARGSQPQHF
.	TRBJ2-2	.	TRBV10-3	TGTGCCATCAGCGCCCTAAAACAGGGCCCGGGGACCGGGGAGCTGTTTTTT	CAISALKQGPGTGELFF
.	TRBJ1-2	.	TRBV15	TGTGCCACCAGCACACCGGGGGGCCTAAACACCTTC	CATSTPGGLNTF
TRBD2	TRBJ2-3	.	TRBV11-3	TGTGCCAGCAGCAAACTAGCGGGAGCAGCAGATACGCAGTATTTT	CASSKLAGAADTQYF
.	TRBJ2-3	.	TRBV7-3	TGTGCCAGCAGCTTACTGGCGGGACGGAGCACAGATACGCAGTATTTT	CASSLLAGRSTDTQYF